A single sample is the source of the 9 T cell receptor beta chains below, sequenced in a study of CD8 T cells in ankylosing spondylitis. TCRdb independently ran MiXCR on the 5' RACE reads; one entry per CDR3 protein. The sample shows fewer than 35,000 distinct CDR3 sequences, about 29% of them seen only once. Sequenced input: synovial fluid, either unsorted or a sorted T cell fraction (not recorded which). These receptors were obtained from a male donor with ankylosing spondylitis.

The sample holds a few counts of this clonotype. V gene TRBV20-1 combines with J gene TRBJ1-4, with D perhaps TRBD1 (5 bases). Germline assignment: CDR1 DFQATT and CDR2 SNEGSKA (reference sequence). Trimming removed 6 bases at V and 2 bases at J, with 16 bases between. There are 15 residues in the CDR3. CDR3: CSAHRRGPTNEKLFF. CDR3 DNA: TGCAGTGCACACCGGAGGGGCCCCACTAATGAAAAACTGTTTTTT.

The chain has TRBV20-1 and TRBJ2-1; D gene ambiguous. Looked up from germline, CDR1 is DFQATT and CDR2 is SNEGSKA (reference sequence). The CDR3 totals 15 residues. V lost 5 bases to trimming and J lost 0 bases, with 14 bases between them. In DNA form, the CDR3 reads TGCAGTGCTCCCCAATGGGCTAGCTCCTACAATGAGCAGTTCTTC. It specifies CSAPQWASSYNEQFF.

The chain links TRBV29-1 to TRBJ2-1; 7 positions agree with TRBD2. CDR1 is SQVTM, CDR2 ANQGSEA, per germline. The V and J ends lost 7 bases and 5 bases, in that order; junction bases with no gene match: 8. There are 13 residues in the CDR3. In DNA, the CDR3 is TGCAGCGGCGTCAGACTAGCCAACAATGAGCAGTTCTTC. It encodes CSGVRLANNEQFF.

The CDR3 DNA reads as TGTGCCAGCAGTTGGGACCCCCTCGAGCAGTACTTC. Protein: CASSWDPLEQYF. The chain employs TRBV2 and TRBJ2-7; D assignment may be TRBD1 or TRBD2 (5 bases each). Germline V CDR1 and CDR2: SNHLY, FYNNEI. Trimming removed 5 bases from V and 6 bases from J, with 11 bases in between. There are 12 residues in the CDR3.

This clonotype was found a few times. This chain uses TRBV20-1 with TRBJ2-1, with D perhaps given as TRBD1 or TRBD2 (5 bases each). Trimming left V 1 base short and J 2 bases short, with 12 bases between. The CDR3 length is 15 residues. The germline V gene encodes CDR1 DFQATT and CDR2 SNEGSKA (reference sequence). The CDR3 sequence is CSARGDGVAYNEQFF. The CDR3 coding sequence is TGCAGTGCTAGAGGGGACGGGGTGGCCTACAATGAGCAGTTCTTC.

This clonotype was seen repeatedly, ten times or more. J is TRBJ2-2 and V is TRBV12-3 or TRBV12-4, with 11 bases that match TRBD1. V shed 9 bases, J shed 5 bases, and the junction held 5 bases outside the gene matches. There are 14 residues in the CDR3. This CDR3 is CASFGTGGTGELFF. The CDR3 bases are TGTGCCAGTTTCGGGACAGGGGGAACCGGGGAGCTGTTTTTT.

This clonotype was picked up many times. The chain couples TRBV12-5 to TRBJ2-1; TRBD2 agrees at 8 bases. This CDR3 comprises 19 residues. V was pared by 7 bases and J by 3 bases, with 20 bases of the junction left unmatched. The germline gives CDR1 LGHNT, CDR2 FRNRAP. CDR3 sequence reads: CASAGTGKRGLADYNEQFF. CDR3 DNA: TGTGCTAGTGCCGGAACAGGGAAGCGCGGACTAGCCGACTACAATGAGCAGTTCTTC.

V and J are TRBV11-2 and TRBJ2-1, with D unclear. The length of the CDR3 is 16 residues. The ends were cut back, 1 base at V and 9 bases at J, with 19 bases in the middle. Germline V gene data show CDR1 as SGHAT and CDR2 as FQNNGV. CDR3 protein: CASSLVVPQPLGEQFF. CDR3 nucleotide sequence: TGTGCCAGCAGCTTAGTAGTGCCTCAGCCCCTTGGTGAGCAGTTCTTC.

The rearrangement joins TRBV7-9 to TRBJ2-1, with D unresolved. In germline, CDR1 is SEHNR, CDR2 FQNEAQ (reference sequence). Trimming took off 2 bases at V and 8 bases at J, with 7 bases between the two ends. There are 12 residues in the CDR3. This CDR3 reads CASSLRFDEQFF. CDR3 nucleotides: TGTGCCAGCAGCTTACGGTTCGATGAGCAGTTCTTC. The entire variable domain, with the rest obtained from reference TRBV7-9 and TRBJ2-1, is as follows: DTGVSQNPRHKITKRGQNVTFRCDPISEHNRLYWYRQTLGQGPEFLTYFQNEAQLEKSRLLSDRFSAERPKGSFSTLEIQRTEQGDSAMYLCASSLRFDEQFFGPGTRLTVL.